This T cell receptor beta chain originates from a study of blood T cells in healthy people across ages. At the level of the study: About one barcoded beta molecule was captured per two T cells (by template switching).

As for this clonotype: The antigen is not known.

The germline CDR1 and CDR2 sequences are KGHDR and SFDVKD. Trimming cost V 3 bases and J 4 bases; bases outside gene matches: 6. The CDR3 is made up of 15 amino acids. Primed by a sample-barcoded 5' primer and a J-beta primer mix, a second PCR proceeded for 7 to 11 cycles. TCRdb re-called the 5' RACE reads with MiXCR, one entry per CDR3 protein. The repertoire holds about 640,000 distinct CDR3 sequences, with approximately 40% as singletons. The study's findings and limits: Diversity estimated from one million T cells was considered an underestimate.

This TCR was recovered from a man older than 75 in good health. The chain uses TRBV24-1 and TRBJ2-5; TRBD1 matches 8 bases. Input material: blood. CDR3: CATSDLGQGGETQYF. The CDR3 coding sequence is TGTGCCACCAGTGATCTTGGACAGGGAGGAGAGACCCAGTACTTC.